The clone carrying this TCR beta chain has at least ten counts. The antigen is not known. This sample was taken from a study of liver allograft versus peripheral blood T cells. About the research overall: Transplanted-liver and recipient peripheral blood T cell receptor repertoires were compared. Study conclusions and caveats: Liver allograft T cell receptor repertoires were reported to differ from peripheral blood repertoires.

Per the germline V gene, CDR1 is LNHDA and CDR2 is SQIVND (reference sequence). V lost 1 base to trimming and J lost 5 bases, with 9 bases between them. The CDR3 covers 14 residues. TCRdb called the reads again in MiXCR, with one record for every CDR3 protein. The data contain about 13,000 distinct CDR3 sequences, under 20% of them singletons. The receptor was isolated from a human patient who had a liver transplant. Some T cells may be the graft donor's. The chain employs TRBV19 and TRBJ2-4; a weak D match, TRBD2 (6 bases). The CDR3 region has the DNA TGTGCCAGTAGTATAGCAGCGGGCCAAAACATTCAGTACTTC. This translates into CASSIAAGQNIQYF.